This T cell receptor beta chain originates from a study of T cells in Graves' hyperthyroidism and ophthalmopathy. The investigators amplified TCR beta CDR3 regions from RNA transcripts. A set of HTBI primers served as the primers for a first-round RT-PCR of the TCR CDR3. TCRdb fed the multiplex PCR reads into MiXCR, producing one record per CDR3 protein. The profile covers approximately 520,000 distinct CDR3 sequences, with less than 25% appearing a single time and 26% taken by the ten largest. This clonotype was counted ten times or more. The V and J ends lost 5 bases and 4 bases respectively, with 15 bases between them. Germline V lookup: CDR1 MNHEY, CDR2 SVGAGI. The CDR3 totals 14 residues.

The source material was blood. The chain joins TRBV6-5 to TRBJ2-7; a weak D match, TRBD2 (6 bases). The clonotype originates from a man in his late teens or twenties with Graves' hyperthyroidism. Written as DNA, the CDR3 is TGTGCCAGCAGTCCCTTACTAGCTGGATACGAGCAGTACTTC. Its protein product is CASSPLLAGYEQYF.